This T cell receptor beta chain is drawn from a study of T cells in tumors and immune-related adverse events. This CDR3 region has 13 residues. V dropped 2 bases and J dropped 4 bases, with 7 bases sitting between them. CDR1 is SEHNR, CDR2 FQNEAQ, per germline (reference sequence). TCRdb's table, derived via immunoSEQ multiplex PCR, lists solely in-frame clones and lacks some. Altogether about 24,000 clones are present, around 90% being singletons, with the ten largest covering over 1.3%. The chain joins TRBV7-9 to TRBJ2-3; no firm D call. Sequencing used lymph node tissue, obtained from a patient treated with anti-PD-1 therapy. This clonotype was obtained from a female donor with metastatic renal cell carcinoma. This CDR3 is CASSLSAADTQYF. CDR3 DNA sequence: TGTGCCAGCAGCTTATCTGCGGCAGATACGCAGTATTTT.